These T cell receptor beta chains were read from a single sample in a study of PD-L1 blockade in urothelial cancer. Assay: immunoSEQ multiplex PCR; the TCRdb copy retains only in-frame clones and omits some. The profile covers more than 15,000 clones, with 87% appearing a single time and just under 6% taken by the ten largest. The material sequenced was PBMCs, taken around atezolizumab (anti-PD-L1) treatment. All receptors derive from a man in his forties or fifties with urothelial cancer. CDR3s include the opening cysteine and the closing phenylalanine or tryptophan. The D gene is left open where the match is weak.

>TRBD1|TRBV6-5
CASSYTGTANYGYTF
>-|TRBV14
CASSQSRGEQYF
>TRBD2|TRBV5-1
CASNGLAGGAYEQYF
>TRBD1|TRBV2
CASSSRDRGRVAKNIQYF
>TRBD2|TRBV27
CASSNGRTLYF
>-|TRBV7-8
CASSFGQGYGYTF
>-|TRBV21-1
CASSKEGSGRASFTDTQYF
>-|TRBV6-5
CASSRRQENTEAFF
>TRBD2|TRBV5-4
CASSSLAGPGTQYF
>-|TRBV6-4
CASSEAVWDNEQFF
>-|TRBV2
CASRQAPSGFNTEAFF
>TRBD1|TRBV6-1
CASSEDRFDTMNTEAFF
>TRBD1|TRBV5-1
CASSPTGTANQPQHF
>TRBD2|TRBV10-1
CASAASGRTDTQYF
>-|TRBV18
CASSPSGEETQYF
>-|TRBV29-1
CSVDPGLDTQYF
>TRBD1|TRBV5-1
CASSSPGQPTDTQYF
>-|TRBV27
CASSPTLQASNQPQHF
>TRBD1|TRBV7-3
CASSLRDRASTDTQYF
>-|TRBV28
CASSLLDRQEGYEQYF
>-|TRBV12-2
CAITPGGRSSYEQYF
>-|TRBV4-3
CASSVSRGTYEQYF
>TRBD2|TRBV5-1
CASSLAGLAGGFRITDTQYF
>-|TRBV4-2
CASSQDSTDTQYF
>TRBD1|TRBV15
CATSAQGGTDTQYF
>-|TRBV30
CAWKQGTGNTIYF
>TRBD1|TRBV15
CATSRRTGAFYGHTF
>-|TRBV27
CASSLFVNQPQHF
>-|TRBV5-4
CASREGQSTDTQYF
>-|TRBV5-1
CASSPRGKPSGANVLTF
>TRBD1|TRBV7-9
CAAQVGEGQGRGYTF
>TRBD1|TRBV29-1
CSVAGTGDHEQYF
>-|TRBV7-8
CASSGWQVGADTQYF
>TRBD1|TRBV19
CASSIFGQDYQPQHF
>-|TRBV6-1
CASSEEPATGELFF
>TRBD2|TRBV27
CASSLAGAGGPDEQFF
>TRBD1|TRBV12-5
CASGLGQGEEETQYF
>TRBD1|TRBV25-1
CASGPGTGARDYGYTF
>-|TRBV29-1
CSVEDHRATGELFF
>TRBD2|TRBV15
CATSRVLSRTSGETQYF
>-|TRBV2
CASSVQSYEQYF
>-|TRBV27
CASRTQRLSGELFF
>-|TRBV6-1
CASSDRDKKSF
>-|TRBV5-1
CASSSGSTGGTQYF
>TRBD1|TRBV7-2
CASTPGGANTGELFF
>-|TRBV6-5
CASSSREKLTPLHF